This T cell receptor (beta chain) was retrieved from a study of identical twins. Concerning this clonotype: The antigen is unknown.

The CDR3 loop spans 16 amino acids. V was clipped by 3 bases and J by 2 bases, with 18 bases between them. Germline V gene data show CDR1 as SGHKS and CDR2 as YYEKEE (reference sequence). Study-wide results and caveats: Whereas memory repertoires showed no such difference, abundant cord blood beta clonotypes carried fewer insertions.

A single record per CDR3 protein comes from TCRdb applying MiXCR to the 5' RACE reads. The sample shows around 230,000 distinct CDR3 sequences, over 8% of them seen only once. Source material: memory (CD45RO+) T cells sorted from blood. The sequence derives from a young woman in good health. The rearrangement joins TRBV5-5 to TRBJ2-7; D is possibly TRBD1 (5 bases). CDR3: CASSYGTGLLAYEQYF. In DNA, the CDR3 is TGTGCCAGCAGCTACGGAACAGGATTATTAGCCTACGAGCAGTACTTC.